What follows describes a single T cell receptor (beta chain). Its antigen is unidentified. These data originate in a study of cytomegalovirus exposure and HLA in healthy donors. Findings and limits, study-wide: The CMV antigen specificity of a few CMV-associated chains was confirmed through in vitro analysis. The tendency of first-cohort TCR clusters to co-occur in the 100 to 150 validation repertoires was identified by a subsequent analysis. Many donors carried some public TCRs, although rarity characterized most TCR sequences. It was reported that the classifier diagnosed cytomegalovirus status with high specificity and sensitivity in both the original and validation cohorts.

Sequenced by immunoSEQ multiplex PCR; TCRdb stores in-frame clones only, minus some. The sample records 150,000 to 180,000 clones, roughly 86% being singletons. The receptor was derived from a human donor in good health. The sequencing input was PBMCs.

CDR3 sequence (DNA): TGTGCCAGCAGTTTACAAAGAGACAGGGATCAGCCCCAGCATTTT. Translated, it gives CASSLQRDRDQPQHF. This rearrangement joins TRBV27 to TRBJ1-5, with 7 nucleotides matching TRBD1. Trimming cost V 2 bases and J 5 bases; bases outside gene matches: 6. The CDR3 has 15 amino acids. CDR1 is MNHEY, CDR2 SMNVEV, per germline (reference sequence).